The 25 T cell receptor beta chains presented below share a single source sample, sequenced in a study of blood T cell repertoires in COVID-19. Some clones are missing from TCRdb's copy, which holds only in-frame ones; the method was immunoSEQ multiplex PCR. Of around 200,000 clones listed, just under 90% were seen once; the top ten hold 0.88%. Material: peripheral blood. The receptor set was obtained from a woman under 30 who had recovered from COVID-19.

The chain employs TRBV12-3 or TRBV12-4 and TRBJ2-1, with D unclear. The ends were cut back, 6 bases at V and 7 bases at J, with 13 bases in the middle. The CDR3 contains 13 residues. The CDR3, as DNA: TGTGCCAGCAGACTTGCCACGGTGAATGAGCAGTTCTTC. Its protein product is CASRLATVNEQFF.

The chain couples TRBV7-2 to TRBJ2-1; 7 bases fit TRBD1. This CDR3 is built from 15 residues. With 5 bases clipped from V and 3 bases from J, the junction kept 7 bases outside the gene matches. Germline lookup yields CDR1 SGHTA and CDR2 FQGNSA. The CDR3 sequence is CASSVRDSLYNEQFF. In nucleotides, the CDR3 is TGTGCCAGCAGCGTCCGGGACAGCCTCTACAATGAGCAGTTCTTC.

The chain has TRBV5-5 and TRBJ2-7; 10 positions agree with TRBD1. The CDR3 length is 14 residues. Germline assignment: CDR1 SGHKS and CDR2 YYEKEE (reference sequence). The V gene end was trimmed by 4 bases and the J gene end by 3 bases; junction bases not matched to a gene: 4. Here the CDR3 reads CASSPGTGVYEQYV. As DNA, the CDR3 is TGTGCCAGCAGCCCCGGGACAGGGGTCTACGAGCAGTACGTC.

This clone appeared a few times. This chain connects TRBV2 to TRBJ1-2; D not resolved. The germline V gene has CDR1 SNHLY and CDR2 FYNNEI. The CDR3 runs 16 residues. Trimming stripped 6 bases from V and 2 bases from J, with 19 bases between. Written as DNA, the CDR3 is TGTGCCAGCAGAGAGTCTGGAGTAAGGCTAAACTATGGCTACACCTTC. Translating gives CASRESGVRLNYGYTF. Drawing the rest from reference TRBV2 and TRBJ1-2, the complete variable domain is EPEVTQTPSHQVTQMGQEVILRCVPISNHLYFYWYRQILGQKVEFLVSFYNNEISEKSEIFDDQFSVERPDGSNFTLKIRSTKLEDSAMYFCASRESGVRLNYGYTFGSGTRLTVV.

Here the CDR3 DNA reads TGTGCCAGCAGTTTGTGGGGGGGCAGGGTAGGAGGTGAGCAGTTCTTC. It yields the protein CASSLWGGRVGGEQFF. This chain connects TRBV6-4 to TRBJ2-1; D possibly corresponds to TRBD2 (7 bases). V shed 5 bases and J shed 9 bases, with 23 bases lying between them. This CDR3 region has 16 residues. Per the germline V gene, CDR1 is MRHNA and CDR2 is SNTAGT.

The chain couples TRBV2 to TRBJ2-3, with TRBD1 as a possible D gene (6 bases). The ends were cut back, 0 bases at V and 4 bases at J, with 14 bases in the middle. The CDR3 runs to 16 residues. Germline CDR1 SNHLY, CDR2 FYNNEI. The CDR3 DNA is TGTGCCAGCAGTGAAGCGCTTGGGGGCGTCGCAGATACGCAGTATTTT. This codes for CASSEALGGVADTQYF. Full variable domain (rest looked up from reference TRBV2 and TRBJ2-3): EPEVTQTPSHQVTQMGQEVILRCVPISNHLYFYWYRQILGQKVEFLVSFYNNEISEKSEIFDDQFSVERPDGSNFTLKIRSTKLEDSAMYFCASSEALGGVADTQYFGPGTRLTVL.

The rearrangement uses TRBV19 and TRBJ2-7; no clear D gene. CDR1 is LNHDA and CDR2 is SQIVND in the germline V gene (reference sequence). The germline V and J ends were trimmed by 3 bases and 9 bases, with 18 bases remaining between them. This CDR3 region has 14 residues. The CDR3 DNA is TGTGCCAGTAGTATGACCCCCAGGTCCCCCAGGCAGTACTTC. It is translated as CASSMTPRSPRQYF. Full variable domain (rest looked up from reference TRBV19 and TRBJ2-7): DGGITQSPKYLFRKEGQNVTLSCEQNLNHDAMYWYRQDPGQGLRLIYYSQIVNDFQKGDIAEGYSVSREKKESFPLTVTSAQKNPTAFYLCASSMTPRSPRQYFGPGTRLTVT.

The genes are TRBV19 and TRBJ2-7, with a weak D call TRBD2 (6 bases). V lost 4 bases, J lost 11 bases, and 21 bases lay in between. Germline assignment: CDR1 LNHDA and CDR2 SQIVND (reference sequence). The CDR3 runs to 14 residues. In nucleotides, the CDR3 is TGTGCCAGTAGTACAGCCCTCCCAACGGGGGTTGAGTACGTC. Its translation: CASSTALPTGVEYV.

V usage is TRBV6-5 and J usage is TRBJ1-1; possibly TRBD1 for D (6 bases). CDR1 is MNHEY and CDR2 is SVGAGI in the germline V gene. The V end lost 1 base, the J end lost 7 bases, and 16 bases lay between the germline ends. CDR3 length equals 15 residues. CDR3 in DNA: TGTGCCAGCAGTTACTTACTCAGGGGATTGGGTGAAGCTTTCTTT. Its protein product is CASSYLLRGLGEAFF.

The chain is built from TRBV6-1 and TRBJ2-2; TRBD1 agrees at 11 bases. This CDR3 is built from 17 residues. Looked up from germline, CDR1 is MNHNS and CDR2 is SASEGT. The trim removed 1 base at V and 5 bases at J, leaving 6 bases unmatched. The CDR3 protein is CASSEVYGTGGTGELFF. The CDR3 bases are TGTGCCAGCAGTGAAGTTTATGGGACAGGGGGTACCGGGGAGCTGTTTTTT.

This sequence joins TRBV27 and TRBJ2-6; TRBD2 matches 10 bases. Trimming removed 0 bases from V and 4 bases from J; junction bases left unmatched: 3. Germline-derived CDR1 and CDR2 are MNHEY and SMNVEV (reference sequence). The CDR3 consists of 17 residues. The DNA of the CDR3 is TGTGCCAGCAGTTTATCTAGCGGGGGGCACGGGGCCAACGTCCTGACTTTC. Translated, it gives CASSLSSGGHGANVLTF.

The rearrangement uses TRBV13 and TRBJ2-2, with 8 bases aligning to TRBD1. The germline V gene encodes CDR1 PRHDT and CDR2 FYEKMQ (reference sequence). The CDR3 is 15 amino acids. J gave up 2 bases and V 4 bases, and 3 bases lay outside the gene matches. The CDR3 region is CASSSDRANTGELFF. The CDR3 nucleotides read TGTGCCAGCAGCTCGGACAGGGCTAACACCGGGGAGCTGTTTTTT.

This chain connects TRBV7-9 to TRBJ1-2, with 7 positions matching TRBD1. With V trimmed by 2 bases and J by 6 bases, 6 bases remained unmatched. Germline V gives CDR1 SEHNR, CDR2 FQNEAQ (reference sequence). The CDR3 is 14 residues long. The CDR3 nucleotides are TGTGCCAGCAGCTTAACCAGGGGGACCCATGGCTACACCTTC. Translated: CASSLTRGTHGYTF.

The chain links TRBV30 to TRBJ2-7; TRBD2 aligns across 14 bases. The CDR3 spans 13 residues. Germline V gene sequence: CDR1 GTSNPN, CDR2 SVGIG (reference sequence). The CDR3 loop is CASGTSGSGEQYV. CDR3 DNA: TGTGCGTCCGGGACTAGCGGGAGTGGCGAGCAGTACGTC.

DNA of the CDR3: TGTGCCAGTAGTATAGTGACAGGGAGCGAGCAGTACGTC. It codes for CASSIVTGSEQYV. The chain uses TRBV19 and TRBJ2-7; 7 bases map to TRBD1. Germline CDR1 is LNHDA and CDR2 is SQIVND (reference sequence). Trimming removed 1 base from V and 6 bases from J; junction bases left unmatched: 3. The CDR3 runs 13 residues.

This clone was observed a single time. The chain employs TRBV5-4 and TRBJ1-2; TRBD1 is a possible D gene (5 bases). Germline loops: CDR1 SGHNT, CDR2 YYREEE (reference sequence). V lost 2 bases to trimming and J lost 5 bases, with 13 bases between them. CDR3 size: 14 residues. This CDR3 reads CASSFMQGGYGYTF. The CDR3 region has the DNA TGTGCCAGCAGCTTTATGCAGGGAGGGTATGGCTACACCTTC.

The CDR3: CASSPNEQYF. The CDR3 DNA is TGTGCCAGCAGTCCAAACGAGCAGTACTTC. The V gene is TRBV27, the J gene TRBJ2-7; D call uncertain. The CDR3 is 10 amino acids. V lost 5 bases and J lost 5, with 4 bases in between. Germline V lookup: CDR1 MNHEY, CDR2 SMNVEV (reference sequence).

The chain uses TRBV6-1 and TRBJ1-5; D not certain. CDR1 and CDR2 from the germline V gene are MNHNS and SASEGT. This CDR3 contains 14 residues. The V end was cut by 1 base, the J end by 7 bases, with 11 bases between. The CDR3 DNA reads TGTGCCAGCAGTGAAGGGGGAGGGTCCCAGCCCCAGCATTTT. Translation gives CASSEGGGSQPQHF.

This chain connects TRBV6-2 or TRBV6-3 to TRBJ1-1, with 9 nucleotides matching TRBD1. Germline V lookup: CDR1 MNHEY, CDR2 SVGEGT. There are 16 residues in the CDR3. The V and J ends lost 6 bases and 1 base, in that order; junction bases with no gene match: 9. CDR3 nucleotides: TGTGCCAGCAGCCCTACAGGGGGCGCGAGGAACACTGAAGCTTTCTTT. Translated, it gives CASSPTGGARNTEAFF.

This clone has a single count. J is TRBJ2-7 and V is TRBV6-4; tentative D call: TRBD2 (6 bases). Trimming removed 8 bases at V and 5 bases at J, with 16 bases between. Germline V gene data show CDR1 as MRHNA and CDR2 as SNTAGT. The CDR3 consists of 13 residues. CDR3 nucleotides: TGTGCCAGCCGGGGGAAATACTATAACGAGCAGTACGTC. This sequence encodes CASRGKYYNEQYV.

The chain uses TRBV19 and TRBJ1-6; the D is unclear. Trimming took 5 bases from V and 10 from J, leaving 21 bases between them. CDR1 is LNHDA, CDR2 SQIVND, per germline (reference sequence). The CDR3 contains 16 residues. CDR3 bases: TGTGCCAGTAGTTTTGGGAGTGGCGCTTTAAGGTCACCCCTCCACTTT. Its translation is CASSFGSGALRSPLHF. The full variable domain, its missing parts supplied by reference TRBV19 and TRBJ1-6, is DGGITQSPKYLFRKEGQNVTLSCEQNLNHDAMYWYRQDPGQGLRLIYYSQIVNDFQKGDIAEGYSVSREKKESFPLTVTSAQKNPTAFYLCASSFGSGALRSPLHFGNGTRLTVT.

V is TRBV5-6 and J is TRBJ2-7; 7 bases map to TRBD1. The germline gives CDR1 SGHDT, CDR2 YYEEEE. The CDR3 runs 14 residues. V lost 0 bases and J lost 7; bases outside the gene matches: 7. The CDR3 coding sequence is TGTGCCAGCAGCTTGGGACAGGGCTTGCGGGAGCAGTACTTC. It specifies CASSLGQGLREQYF.

Only one count was recorded for this clone. The chain combines TRBV15 with TRBJ1-3, with 7 bases identical to TRBD1. Germline values: CDR1 LNHNV, CDR2 YYDKDF (reference sequence). This CDR3 has 15 amino acids. V shed 3 bases and J 4 bases; nucleotides not matched to a gene: 6. CDR3: CATSRGLDRGNTIYF. The CDR3 nucleotides read TGTGCCACCAGCAGGGGGTTGGACAGGGGAAACACCATATATTTT.

In this sample, this clone turned up once. This chain connects TRBV27 to TRBJ1-1; possible D gene TRBD1, 5 bases. CDR1 MNHEY and CDR2 SMNVEV come from the germline V gene (reference sequence). The CDR3 sequence is 14 residues long. V shed 6 bases and J shed 0 bases, with 11 bases lying between them. CDR3 sequence reads: CASRSAGMNTEAFF. CDR3 nucleotide sequence: TGTGCCAGCAGGTCCGCAGGGATGAACACTGAAGCTTTCTTT.

V gene TRBV6-6 combines with J gene TRBJ2-5, with 8 bases identical to TRBD2. Trimming removed 10 bases from V and 7 bases from J; junction bases left unmatched: 14. The CDR3 has 14 residues. Per the germline V gene, CDR1 is MNHNY and CDR2 is SVGAGI (reference sequence). CDR3 nucleotides: TGTGCCACCGGCCGGGACGCCGGGGGGGTGACCCAGTACTTC. Protein product: CATGRDAGGVTQYF.